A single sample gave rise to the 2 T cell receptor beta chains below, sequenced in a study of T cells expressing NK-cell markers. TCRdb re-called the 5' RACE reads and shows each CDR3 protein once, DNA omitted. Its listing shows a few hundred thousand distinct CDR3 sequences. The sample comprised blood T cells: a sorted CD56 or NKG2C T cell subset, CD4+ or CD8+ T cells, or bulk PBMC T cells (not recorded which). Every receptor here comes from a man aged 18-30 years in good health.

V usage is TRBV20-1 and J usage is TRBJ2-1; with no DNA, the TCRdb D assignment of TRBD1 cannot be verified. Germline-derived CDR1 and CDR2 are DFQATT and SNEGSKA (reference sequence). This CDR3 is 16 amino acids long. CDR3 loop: CSAPPVRESSYNEQFF.

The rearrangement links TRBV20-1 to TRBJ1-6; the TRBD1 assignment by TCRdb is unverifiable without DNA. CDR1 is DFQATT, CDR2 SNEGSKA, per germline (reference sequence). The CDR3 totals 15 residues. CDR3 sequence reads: CSAFWGISYNSPLHF.